Below are 19 T cell receptor beta chains sequenced from a single sample in a study of T cell changes during pregnancy in multiple sclerosis. Profiling relied on immunoSEQ multiplex PCR, and the TCRdb table lists in-frame clones only, not all of them. The table lists some 44,000 clones, roughly 90% of them singletons. This specimen consisted of CD4+ T cells from peripheral blood mononuclear cells, obtained in the third trimester of pregnancy. All receptors derive from a female donor with multiple sclerosis, enrolled in a pregnancy study.

The chain couples TRBV28 to TRBJ2-3; 13 nucleotides match TRBD2. With 2 bases clipped from V and 6 bases from J, the junction kept 2 bases outside the gene matches. This CDR3 spans 15 amino acids. Looked up from germline, CDR1 is MDHEN and CDR2 is SYDVKM. The CDR3 region is CASSLTSGRVDTQYF. The CDR3 region has the DNA TGTGCCAGCAGTTTAACTAGCGGGAGGGTGGATACGCAGTATTTT. Combining the CDR3 with reference TRBV28 and TRBJ2-3 gives the whole variable domain DVKVTQSSRYLVKRTGEKVFLECVQDMDHENMFWYRQDPGLGLRLIYFSYDVKMKEKGDIPEGYSVSREKKERFSLILESASTNQTSMYLCASSLTSGRVDTQYFGPGTRLTVL.

Comments on this clone: Germline is not matched at one junction end, which may reflect a read error. The chain is built from TRBV18 and TRBJ1-1; 7 nucleotides line up with TRBD1. This CDR3 has 15 residues. From germline, CDR1 is KGHSH and CDR2 LQKENI. This CDR3 is CASKGGSGGNAEAFF. CDR3 coding DNA: TGTGCCAGCAAGGGGGGTTCAGGGGGGAACGCTGAAGCTTTCTTT.

The J gene is TRBJ2-1, the V gene TRBV30; D is possibly TRBD2 (6 bases). Germline V gene sequence: CDR1 GTSNPN, CDR2 SVGIG (reference sequence). The CDR3 totals 14 residues. Trimming pared 1 base from V and 2 bases from J, leaving 9 bases between. Here the CDR3 reads CAWSGSGAYNEQFF. The CDR3 nucleotides are TGTGCCTGGAGTGGTAGCGGCGCCTACAATGAGCAGTTCTTC.

The J gene is TRBJ1-2, the V gene TRBV28, with 9 bases fitting TRBD1. Germline V gene data show CDR1 as MDHEN and CDR2 as SYDVKM. This CDR3 contains 14 residues. After removal of 5 bases from V and 4 bases from J, the junction contained 5 bases not matched to a gene. CDR3 sequence: CASSPTGGRYGYTF. DNA of the CDR3: TGTGCCAGCAGTCCGACAGGGGGACGCTATGGCTACACCTTC.

This rearrangement joins TRBV28 to TRBJ2-3; 8 nucleotides agree with TRBD2. The germline V gene encodes CDR1 MDHEN and CDR2 SYDVKM. Unmatched junction bases numbered 7, after V lost 6 bases and J lost 2 bases. The CDR3 sequence is 15 residues long. CDR3 nucleotide sequence: TGTGCCAGCAGCCTTTGGCGGGGGGTCACAGATACGCAGTATTTT. It codes for CASSLWRGVTDTQYF.

V gene TRBV7-9 combines with J gene TRBJ1-1; TRBD1 agrees at 9 bases. Germline trimming cut 3 bases from V and 8 bases from J; bases unmatched to any gene: 4. CDR3 length equals 13 residues. Looked up from germline, CDR1 is SEHNR and CDR2 is FQNEAQ (reference sequence). The CDR3 nucleotides read TGTGCCAGCAGCTTCGACGGGACAGGGGAAGCTTTCTTT. It yields the protein CASSFDGTGEAFF.

The gene calls are TRBV29-1 and TRBJ2-2; 11 nucleotides agree with TRBD1. The CDR3 sequence is 18 residues long. The germline V gene has CDR1 SQVTM and CDR2 ANQGSEA. The V gene end was trimmed by 6 bases and the J gene end by 4 bases; junction bases not matched to a gene: 16. DNA for the CDR3: TGCAGCGTCGAATCCTCGAGGACAGGGGGCGTTGTCACCGGGGAGCTGTTTTTT. Protein: CSVESSRTGGVVTGELFF.

This chain links TRBV21-1 with TRBJ1-3; TRBD1, the D gene given by the table, was not confirmed from the DNA. TRBV21-1 is an annotated pseudogene. The CDR3 extends over 19 amino acids. CDR3 loop: CASSKSLGAHANSGNTIYF. The CDR3 coding sequence is TGTGCCAGCAGCAAATCATTGGGCGCGCACGCCAACTCTGGAAACACCATATATTTT.

V and J are TRBV27 and TRBJ2-7, with 11 bases aligning to TRBD2. Germline V gives CDR1 MNHEY, CDR2 SMNVEV (reference sequence). The CDR3 is 15 residues long. V was pared by 3 bases and J by 5 bases, with 6 bases of the junction left unmatched. For the CDR3, the DNA is TGTGCCAGCAGTTTGAGTAGCGGGAGGGACCACGAGCAGTACTTC. Translation: CASSLSSGRDHEQYF.

This clone was picked up one time. J is TRBJ2-1 and V is TRBV19; tentatively, D is TRBD2 (5 bases). Germline CDR1 is LNHDA and CDR2 is SQIVND (reference sequence). V was cut by 5 bases and J by 9 bases, with 23 bases left in between. The CDR3 length is 16 residues. CDR3 coding DNA: TGTGCCAGTAGTCTCGGACTCTCGAGGCTCCCGGGTGAGCAGTTCTTC. Protein product: CASSLGLSRLPGEQFF.

The chain carries TRBV7-9 and TRBJ2-1, with 10 positions matching TRBD2. The germline CDR1 and CDR2 sequences are SEHNR and FQNEAQ (reference sequence). The CDR3 has 17 amino acids. The junction had 26 bases not matched to a gene; V was cut back by 10 bases and J by 14 bases. CDR3 sequence: CAIYTFLAGVRGAREFF. The CDR3 DNA sequence: TGTGCCATCTACACCTTTCTAGCGGGAGTCAGGGGGGCGCGGGAGTTCTTC.

The J gene is TRBJ2-2, the V gene TRBV7-9, with 7 bases aligning to TRBD1. The J segment lost 1 base and the V segment lost 2 bases, leaving 7 bases of the junction unmatched. Germline assignment: CDR1 SEHNR and CDR2 FQNEAQ (reference sequence). The CDR3 has 17 residues. The CDR3 region has the DNA TGTGCCAGCAGCTTACGGCGCCGGACAGGGAACACCGGGGAGCTGTTTTTT. This codes for CASSLRRRTGNTGELFF. Looking up the rest from reference TRBV7-9 and TRBJ2-2 gives the full variable domain: DTGVSQNPRHKITKRGQNVTFRCDPISEHNRLYWYRQTLGQGPEFLTYFQNEAQLEKSRLLSDRFSAERPKGSFSTLEIQRTEQGDSAMYLCASSLRRRTGNTGELFFGEGSRLTVL.

The rearrangement links TRBV6-4 to TRBJ2-1; 10 bases are a match to TRBD2. CDR1 is MRHNA, CDR2 SNTAGT, per germline. The CDR3 spans 14 residues. J lost 6 bases, V lost 5 bases, and 4 bases had no gene match. The CDR3, as DNA: TGTGCCAGCAGTCCGGGACTAGCGTCCAATGAGCAGTTCTTC. Its translation is CASSPGLASNEQFF.

The rearrangement links TRBV7-2 to TRBJ2-1, with a possible D match to TRBD2 (5 bases). This CDR3 is 15 amino acids long. Germline CDR1 reads SGHTA; CDR2 reads FQGNSA. The V end lost 0 bases, the J end lost 4 bases, and 10 bases lay between the germline ends. CDR3 sequence (DNA): TGTGCCAGCAGCTTAGCGATAGGAGGATACAATGAGCAGTTCTTC. Protein product: CASSLAIGGYNEQFF.

V usage is TRBV27 and J usage is TRBJ2-1; tentatively, D is TRBD2 (6 bases). With 6 bases removed from V and 3 bases from J, the gap between germline ends came to 9 bases. Germline CDR1 MNHEY, CDR2 SMNVEV (reference sequence). The CDR3 runs to 13 residues. The CDR3 nucleotides read TGTGCCAGCAGGGGCGGGAACTACAATGAGCAGTTCTTC. Its translation is CASRGGNYNEQFF.

V is TRBV5-4 and J is TRBJ2-2, with D unclear. Germline CDR1 is SGHNT and CDR2 is YYREEE (reference sequence). V lost 2 bases and J lost 0, with 5 bases in between. There are 14 residues in the CDR3. The CDR3 coding sequence is TGTGCCAGCAGCTTCCCTCCGAACACCGGGGAGCTGTTTTTT. This codes for CASSFPPNTGELFF.

The rearrangement uses TRBV28 and TRBJ1-2, with 9 positions matching TRBD1. The CDR3 is 13 amino acids. The V gene's germline CDR1 is MDHEN and CDR2 SYDVKM. The ends lost 5 bases at V and 8 bases at J; junction bases unmatched: 6. The CDR3 sequence is CASSLQGARGYTF. The CDR3, as DNA: TGTGCCAGCAGTCTACAGGGGGCGCGCGGCTACACCTTC.

CDR3 coding DNA: TGTGCCAGCTCACCACCGGGACAGGCTTACGGCTACACCTTC. Encoded protein: CASSPPGQAYGYTF. V is TRBV18 and J is TRBJ1-2, with 8 bases aligning to TRBD1. The V gene's germline CDR1 is KGHSH and CDR2 LQKENI. The J segment lost 8 bases and the V segment lost 0 bases, leaving 5 bases of the junction unmatched. The CDR3 totals 14 residues.

CDR3 nucleotides: TGCGCCAGCGGACCGGGACAGGGCTCCGCGGCTAATGAAAAACTGTTTTTT. Translating it yields CASGPGQGSAANEKLFF. The V gene is TRBV5-1, the J gene TRBJ1-4; TRBD1 aligns across 9 bases. The CDR3 is made up of 17 amino acids. V lost 7 bases, J lost 3 bases, and 13 bases stayed unmatched. CDR1 is SGHRS, CDR2 YFSETQ, per germline.